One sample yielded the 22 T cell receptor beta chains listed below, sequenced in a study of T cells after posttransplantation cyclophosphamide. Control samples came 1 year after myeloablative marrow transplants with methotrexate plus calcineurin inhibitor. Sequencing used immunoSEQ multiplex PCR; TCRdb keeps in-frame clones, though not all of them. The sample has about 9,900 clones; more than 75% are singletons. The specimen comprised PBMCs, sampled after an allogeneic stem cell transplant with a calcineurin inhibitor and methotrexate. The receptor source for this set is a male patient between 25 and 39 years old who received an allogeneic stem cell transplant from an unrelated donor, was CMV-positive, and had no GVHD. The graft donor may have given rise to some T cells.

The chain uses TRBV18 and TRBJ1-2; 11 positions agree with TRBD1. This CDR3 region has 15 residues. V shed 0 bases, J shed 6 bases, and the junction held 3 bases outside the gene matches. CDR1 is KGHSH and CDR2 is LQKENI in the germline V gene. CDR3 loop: CASSPPDRGRDGYTF. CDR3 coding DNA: TGTGCCAGCTCACCACCGGACAGGGGGCGTGATGGCTACACCTTC.

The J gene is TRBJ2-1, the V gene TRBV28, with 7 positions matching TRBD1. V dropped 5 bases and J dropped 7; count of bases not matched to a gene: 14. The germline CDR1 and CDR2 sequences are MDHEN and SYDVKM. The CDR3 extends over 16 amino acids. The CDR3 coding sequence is TGTGCCAGCAGTATCCCGGGACAGCCCACAAGGAATGAGCAGTTCTTC. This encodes CASSIPGQPTRNEQFF.

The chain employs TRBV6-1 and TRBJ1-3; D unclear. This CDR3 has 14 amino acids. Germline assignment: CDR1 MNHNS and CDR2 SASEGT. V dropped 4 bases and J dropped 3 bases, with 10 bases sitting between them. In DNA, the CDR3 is TGTGCCAGCAGTGTCCAAGGGAGTGGAAACACCATATATTTT. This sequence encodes CASSVQGSGNTIYF.

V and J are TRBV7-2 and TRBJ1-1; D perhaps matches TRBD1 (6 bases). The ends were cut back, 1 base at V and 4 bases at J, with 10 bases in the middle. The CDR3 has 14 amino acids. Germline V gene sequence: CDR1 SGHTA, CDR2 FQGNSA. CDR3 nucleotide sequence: TGTGCCAGCAGCTTAGGCAGGGGATTCACTGAAGCTTTCTTT. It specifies CASSLGRGFTEAFF.

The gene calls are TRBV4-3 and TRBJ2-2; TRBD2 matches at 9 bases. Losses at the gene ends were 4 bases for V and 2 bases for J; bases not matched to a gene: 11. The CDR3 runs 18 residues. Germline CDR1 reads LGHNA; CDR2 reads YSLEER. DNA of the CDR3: TGCGCCAGCAGCCCGCTGGGGGCTAGCGGGATTAACACCGGGGAGCTGTTTTTT. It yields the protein CASSPLGASGINTGELFF.

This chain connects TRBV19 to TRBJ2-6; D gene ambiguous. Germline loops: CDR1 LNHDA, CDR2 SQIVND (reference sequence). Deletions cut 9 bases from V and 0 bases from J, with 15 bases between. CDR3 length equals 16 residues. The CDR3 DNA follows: TGTGCCAGCAGGCCATCCAAAGCCTCTGGGGCCAACGTCCTGACTTTC. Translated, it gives CASRPSKASGANVLTF.

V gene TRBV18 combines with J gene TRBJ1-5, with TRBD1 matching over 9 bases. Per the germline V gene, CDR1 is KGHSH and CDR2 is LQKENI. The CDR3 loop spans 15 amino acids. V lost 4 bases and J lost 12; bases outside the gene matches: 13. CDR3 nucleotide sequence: TGTGCCAGCTCACAATCGGACAGGGGCGTTGGTTACCAGCATTTT. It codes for CASSQSDRGVGYQHF.

The CDR3 protein is CASSQVASGRDGEQFF. For the CDR3, the DNA is TGCGCCAGCAGCCAAGTGGCTAGCGGGAGGGACGGTGAGCAGTTCTTC. V usage is TRBV4-3 and J usage is TRBJ2-1; the match to TRBD2 covers 12 bases. The CDR3 is 16 residues long. From germline, CDR1 is LGHNA and CDR2 YSLEER. Trimming at V came to 1 base and at J to 9 bases, leaving 7 bases not matched to a gene.

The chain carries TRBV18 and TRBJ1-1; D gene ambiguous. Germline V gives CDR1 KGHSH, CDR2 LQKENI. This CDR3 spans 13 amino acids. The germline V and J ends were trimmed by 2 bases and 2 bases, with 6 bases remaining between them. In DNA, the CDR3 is TGTGCCAGCTCACCATCCGTTAACACTGAAGCTTTCTTT. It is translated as CASSPSVNTEAFF. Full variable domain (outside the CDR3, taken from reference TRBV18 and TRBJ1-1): NAGVMQNPRHLVRRRGQEARLRCSPMKGHSHVYWYRQLPEEGLKFMVYLQKENIIDESGMPKERFSAEFPKEGPSILRIQQVVRGDSAAYFCASSPSVNTEAFFGQGTRLTVV.

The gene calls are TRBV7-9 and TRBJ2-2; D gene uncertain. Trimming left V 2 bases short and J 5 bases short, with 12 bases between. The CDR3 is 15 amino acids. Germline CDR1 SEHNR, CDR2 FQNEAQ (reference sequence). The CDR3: CASSLSSGRTGELFF. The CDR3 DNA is TGTGCCAGCAGCTTATCCTCCGGTAGAACCGGGGAGCTGTTTTTT.

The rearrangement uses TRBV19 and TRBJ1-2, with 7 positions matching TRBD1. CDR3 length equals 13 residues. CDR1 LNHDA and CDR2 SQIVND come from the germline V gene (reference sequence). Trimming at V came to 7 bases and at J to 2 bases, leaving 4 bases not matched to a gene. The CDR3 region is CASTEGANYGYTF. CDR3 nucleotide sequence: TGTGCCAGTACCGAGGGGGCGAACTATGGCTACACCTTC.

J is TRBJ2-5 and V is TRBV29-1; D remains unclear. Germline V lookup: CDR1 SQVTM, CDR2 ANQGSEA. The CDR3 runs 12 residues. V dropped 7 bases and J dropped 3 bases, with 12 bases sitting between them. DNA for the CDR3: TGCAGCGGAAGCAATACCGAAGAGACCCAGTACTTC. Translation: CSGSNTEETQYF.

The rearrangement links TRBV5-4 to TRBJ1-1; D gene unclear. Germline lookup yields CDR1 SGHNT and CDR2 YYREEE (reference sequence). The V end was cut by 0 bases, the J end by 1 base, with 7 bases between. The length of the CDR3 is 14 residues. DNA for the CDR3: TGTGCCAGCAGCTTGGACGGCGGGAACACTGAAGCTTTCTTT. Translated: CASSLDGGNTEAFF.

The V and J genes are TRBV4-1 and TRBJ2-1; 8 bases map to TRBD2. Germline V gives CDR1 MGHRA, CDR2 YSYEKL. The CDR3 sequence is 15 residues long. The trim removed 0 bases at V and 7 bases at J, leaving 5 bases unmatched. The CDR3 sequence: CASSQEPGGDNEQFF. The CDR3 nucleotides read TGCGCCAGCAGCCAAGAACCGGGAGGGGATAATGAGCAGTTCTTC.

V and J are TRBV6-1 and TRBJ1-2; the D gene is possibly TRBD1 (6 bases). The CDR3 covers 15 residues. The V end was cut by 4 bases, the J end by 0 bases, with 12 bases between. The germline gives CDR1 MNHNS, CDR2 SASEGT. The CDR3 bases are TGTGCCAGCAGTGCTACAGGGTCAGCTAACTATGGCTACACCTTC. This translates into CASSATGSANYGYTF.

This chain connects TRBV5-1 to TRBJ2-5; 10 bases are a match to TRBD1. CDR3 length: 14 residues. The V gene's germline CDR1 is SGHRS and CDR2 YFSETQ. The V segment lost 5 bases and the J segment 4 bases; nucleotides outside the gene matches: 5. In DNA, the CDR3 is TGCGCCAGCAGTAGACAGGGGGCTGGAGAGACCCAGTACTTC. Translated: CASSRQGAGETQYF. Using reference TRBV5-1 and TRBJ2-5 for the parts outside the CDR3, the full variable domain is KAGVTQTPRYLIKTRGQQVTLSCSPISGHRSVSWYQQTPGQGLQFLFEYFSETQRNKGNFPGRFSGRQFSNSRSEMNVSTLELGDSALYLCASSRQGAGETQYFGPGTRLLVL.

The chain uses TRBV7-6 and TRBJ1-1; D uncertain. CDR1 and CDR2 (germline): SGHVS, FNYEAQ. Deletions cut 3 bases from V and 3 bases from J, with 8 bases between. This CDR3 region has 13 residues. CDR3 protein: CASSFSLDTEAFF. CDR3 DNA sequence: TGTGCCAGCAGCTTTAGCTTGGACACTGAAGCTTTCTTT.

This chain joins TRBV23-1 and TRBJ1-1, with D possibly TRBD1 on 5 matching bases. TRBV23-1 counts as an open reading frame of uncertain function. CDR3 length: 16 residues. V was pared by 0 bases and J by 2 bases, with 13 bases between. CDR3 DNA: TGCGCCAGCAGTCAATCCCGGAGGGGTGGAAACACTGAAGCTTTCTTT. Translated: CASSQSRRGGNTEAFF.

The CDR3 nucleotides are TGTGCCAGCAGAAGACTAGCGGGAGCCTCCTACAATGAGCAGTTCTTC. It codes for CASRRLAGASYNEQFF. V is TRBV6-6 and J is TRBJ2-1, with 12 bases aligning to TRBD2. The CDR3 covers 16 residues. J lost 0 bases, V lost 6 bases, and 3 bases had no gene match. Germline assignment: CDR1 MNHNY and CDR2 SVGAGI (reference sequence).

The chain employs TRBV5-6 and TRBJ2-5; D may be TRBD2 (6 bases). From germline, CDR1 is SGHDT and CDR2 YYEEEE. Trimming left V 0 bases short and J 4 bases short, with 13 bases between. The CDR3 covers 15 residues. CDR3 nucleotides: TGTGCCAGCAGCTTGGTGGGGGAGGCTGGAGAGACCCAGTACTTC. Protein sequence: CASSLVGEAGETQYF.

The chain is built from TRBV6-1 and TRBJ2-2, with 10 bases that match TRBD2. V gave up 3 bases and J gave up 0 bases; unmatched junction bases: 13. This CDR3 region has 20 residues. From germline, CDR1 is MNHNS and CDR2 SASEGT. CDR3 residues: CASSDWALAGKKANTGELFF. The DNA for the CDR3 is TGTGCCAGCAGTGACTGGGCACTAGCGGGAAAAAAGGCGAACACCGGGGAGCTGTTTTTT.

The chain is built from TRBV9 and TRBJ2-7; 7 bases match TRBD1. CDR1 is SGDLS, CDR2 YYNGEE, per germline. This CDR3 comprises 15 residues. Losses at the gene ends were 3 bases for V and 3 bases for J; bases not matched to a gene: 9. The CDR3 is CASSAGQAFSYEQYF. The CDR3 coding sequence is TGTGCCAGCAGCGCAGGACAGGCCTTTAGCTACGAGCAGTACTTC.